This T cell receptor (beta chain) is drawn from a study of cytomegalovirus exposure and HLA in healthy donors. Trimming took 4 bases from V and 4 from J, leaving 9 bases between them. The CDR3 loop spans 14 amino acids. Germline CDR1 SGHKS, CDR2 YYEKEE (reference sequence). Study findings and constraints: An observed cluster of highly shared sequence variants was recorded as a likely sequencing artifact.

A note on this clone: The antigen is not known.

In the PCR, 60 Vbeta and 13 Jbeta primers were used. Methods used by the authors: Later, an analysis found 65 million to 85 million unique TCR beta chains, and about 10 million of these were shared. Only in-frame clones appear in the TCRdb table, and some are missing; sequencing was by immunoSEQ multiplex PCR. The V and J calls and clone size are taken from that table; D and trimming were inferred from the DNA. The sample has a few hundred thousand clones; 80% to 90% are singletons. The source is a man aged 25 to 40 in good health and CMV-seronegative. The gene calls are TRBV5-5 and TRBJ1-6, with D unclear. Material for sequencing was PBMCs. The CDR3 is CASSTRTYNSPLHF. CDR3 DNA sequence: TGTGCCAGCAGCACCCGCACTTATAATTCACCCCTCCACTTT.